The sequence of this T cell receptor beta chain was determined in a study of response to subunit inactivated influenza vaccine. Study-level points and caveats: The authors offered the suggestion that each seasonal influenza vaccination recruits few new T cells.

With regard to this clonotype: What it binds is not known.

CDR3 length equals 13 residues. Germline V gene sequence: CDR1 SGHDT, CDR2 YYEEEE. V gave up 4 bases and J gave up 3 bases, with 11 bases separating them. MiXCR, applied by TCRdb to the RT-PCR reads, yields one record per CDR3 protein. The table includes 800,000 or so distinct CDR3 sequences, around 20% detected once. The receptor's source is a man between 50 and 59 years old who received an inactivated influenza vaccine. This sequence joins TRBV5-6 and TRBJ2-7; the D gene is possibly TRBD1 (6 bases). The source was PBMCs from blood, collected approximately 5 days after vaccination. The DNA for the CDR3 is TGTGCCAGCAGCCAAGACAGGTACTACGAGCAGTACTTC. It is translated as CASSQDRYYEQYF.